Sequencing of this TCR beta chain was carried out in a study of Ad26.COV2.S vaccination and SARS-CoV-2 variants. Regarding the study as a whole: People given the vaccine had a wider spike-specific TCR breadth than placebo recipients did.

The CDR3 has 13 residues. V was cut by 0 bases and J by 5 bases, with 7 bases left in between. CDR1 is SGHAT, CDR2 FQNNGV, per germline. Worth noting for this clone: Its antigen is currently unknown.

The treatment: around 19 received Ad26.COV2.S at low or high dose, single or two shots; roughly 5 received placebo; per-sample allocation not given. Specimens were obtained on day 63 following the first vaccine or placebo injection. Some clones are missing from TCRdb's copy, which holds only in-frame ones; the method was immunoSEQ multiplex PCR. The table lists 350,000 to 400,000 clones, around nine tenths of them singletons. This material consisted of peripheral blood, taken in a trial of Ad26.COV2.S vaccine versus placebo. V usage is TRBV11-2 and J usage is TRBJ1-2, with D unresolved. The sequence derives from a person between 18 and 59 years old who received the Ad26.COV2.S COVID-19 vaccine or a placebo. This CDR3 reads CASSLDGVYGYTF. CDR3 DNA sequence: TGTGCCAGCAGCTTAGACGGGGTGTATGGCTACACCTTC.